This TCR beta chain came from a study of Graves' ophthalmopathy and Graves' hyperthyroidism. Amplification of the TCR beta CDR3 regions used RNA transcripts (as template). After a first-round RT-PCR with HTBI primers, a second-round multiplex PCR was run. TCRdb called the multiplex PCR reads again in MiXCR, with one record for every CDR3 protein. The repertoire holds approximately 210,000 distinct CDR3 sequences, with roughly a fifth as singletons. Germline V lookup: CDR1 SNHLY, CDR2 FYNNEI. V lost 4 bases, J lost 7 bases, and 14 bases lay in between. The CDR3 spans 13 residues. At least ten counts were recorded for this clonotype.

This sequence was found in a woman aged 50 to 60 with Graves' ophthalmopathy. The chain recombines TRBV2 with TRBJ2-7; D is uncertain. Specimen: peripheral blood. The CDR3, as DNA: TGTGCCAGCAGTGTCCTCGCCCTCGAGGAGCAGTACTTC. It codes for CASSVLALEEQYF.